This T cell receptor beta chain was recovered during a study of T cells in Graves' hyperthyroidism and ophthalmopathy. Turning to the study itself: Peripheral blood draws took place at initial diagnosis, ahead of any treatment.

Source material for PBMCs was roughly 10 ml fresh peripheral blood. In this sample, this clonotype turned up many times. Its antigen is currently unknown. V gave up 3 bases and J gave up 5 bases, with 14 bases separating them. The CDR3 has 14 amino acids. The source material, RNA transcripts, was used to amplify TCR beta CDR3 regions. HTBI primers drove first-round RT-PCR of the TCR CDR3. A single record per CDR3 protein comes from TCRdb applying MiXCR to the multiplex PCR reads. The sample contains 140,000 or so distinct CDR3 sequences, around 20% of which appear only once. Study-wide results and limits: Ophthalmopathy cases were set apart from stable hyperthyroidism by a 13 V-J model. The model predicted ophthalmopathy a median about 6.6 months before onset.

This TCR was recovered from a woman aged 50 to 60 with Graves' hyperthyroidism that later progressed to Graves' ophthalmopathy. Specimen: blood. The chain combines TRBV12-3 or TRBV12-4 with TRBJ2-7; D may be TRBD1 (6 bases). DNA for the CDR3: TGTGCCAGCAGTTTGGCAGGGGCTGTTCACGAGCAGTACTTC. Its protein is CASSLAGAVHEQYF.